The 17 T cell receptor beta chains below all came from one sample that was sequenced in a study of T cell repertoires and HLA-DP antigens. Profiling relied on immunoSEQ multiplex PCR, and the TCRdb table lists in-frame clones only, not all of them. The sample includes fewer than 75,000 clones, roughly 75% seen only once; the top ten take 1.5% to 2%. For these TCRs, the target antigens are not known. Source material: CD4+ T cells from PBMCs. The receptors stem from a man aged 55 to 69 in good health and CMV-seronegative.

The chain combines TRBV7-2 with TRBJ2-3; D may be TRBD1 or TRBD2 (8 bases each). This CDR3 is built from 15 residues. V gave up 5 bases and J gave up 2 bases, with 14 bases separating them. Germline lookup yields CDR1 SGHTA and CDR2 FQGNSA. DNA for the CDR3: TGTGCCAGCAGCCGGGGGGGACAGGACACAGATACGCAGTATTTT. Its translation is CASSRGGQDTDTQYF. Using reference TRBV7-2 and TRBJ2-3 for the parts outside the CDR3, the full variable domain is GAGVSQSPSNKVTEKGKDVELRCDPISGHTALYWYRQSLGQGLEFLIYFQGNSAPDKSGLPSDRFSAERTGGSVSTLTIQRTQQEDSAVYLCASSRGGQDTDTQYFGPGTRLTVL.

The chain employs TRBV6-6 and TRBJ1-2; D is undetermined. The CDR3 length is 14 residues. Germline V lookup: CDR1 MNHNY, CDR2 SVGAGI (reference sequence). V was pared by 0 bases and J by 7 bases, with 12 bases between. In nucleotides, the CDR3 is TGTGCCAGCAGTTACTCGACTGGGGTAGGTGGCTACACCTTC. Translated, it gives CASSYSTGVGGYTF.

The chain is built from TRBV5-1 and TRBJ1-3; 7 bases are shared with TRBD1. The V and J ends lost 0 bases and 4 bases, in that order; junction bases with no gene match: 7. The CDR3 is 16 residues long. Germline CDR1 reads SGHRS; CDR2 reads YFSETQ. The CDR3 DNA follows: TGCGCCAGCAGCTTGGGTTTGACAGGGCTCGGAAACACCATATATTTT. Its translation: CASSLGLTGLGNTIYF. Filled out from reference TRBV5-1 and TRBJ1-3, the complete variable domain reads KAGVTQTPRYLIKTRGQQVTLSCSPISGHRSVSWYQQTPGQGLQFLFEYFSETQRNKGNFPGRFSGRQFSNSRSEMNVSTLELGDSALYLCASSLGLTGLGNTIYFGEGSWLTVV.

This clone occurred a few times. The chain has TRBV19 and TRBJ1-2, with D perhaps matching TRBD1 (6 bases). The germline V gene encodes CDR1 LNHDA and CDR2 SQIVND (reference sequence). This CDR3 contains 14 residues. V was trimmed by 5 bases and J by 3 bases, leaving 13 bases between them. The CDR3 nucleotides read TGTGCCAGTAGTCGCCGGGACACCGACTATGGCTACACCTTC. This codes for CASSRRDTDYGYTF.

This clone was observed a few times. This chain links TRBV7-2 with TRBJ2-3, with 8 bases that match TRBD2. Germline V gene sequence: CDR1 SGHTA, CDR2 FQGNSA. V dropped 1 base and J dropped 3; count of bases not matched to a gene: 3. This CDR3 spans 15 amino acids. CDR3 in amino acids: CASSLVGLGTDTQYF. The CDR3 bases are TGTGCCAGCAGCTTAGTGGGACTAGGGACAGATACGCAGTATTTT.

This chain joins TRBV19 and TRBJ2-3; no reliable D call. This CDR3 is built from 14 residues. The V gene lost 4 bases and the J gene lost 2 bases, with 10 bases spanning the gap. CDR1 and CDR2 (germline): LNHDA, SQIVND (reference sequence). Here the CDR3 reads CASSRGTNTDTQYF. CDR3 nucleotides: TGTGCCAGTAGTAGGGGAACGAACACAGATACGCAGTATTTT. The variable domain in full, with the rest retrieved from reference TRBV19 and TRBJ2-3, is DGGITQSPKYLFRKEGQNVTLSCEQNLNHDAMYWYRQDPGQGLRLIYYSQIVNDFQKGDIAEGYSVSREKKESFPLTVTSAQKNPTAFYLCASSRGTNTDTQYFGPGTRLTVL.

The chain employs TRBV19 and TRBJ2-3; possible D gene TRBD2, 5 bases. The CDR3 totals 13 residues. CDR1 is LNHDA, CDR2 SQIVND, per germline (reference sequence). V gave up 11 bases and J gave up 2 bases, with 14 bases separating them. CDR3 coding DNA: TGTGCCTCTAAACTAGGCCCCACAGATACGCAGTATTTT. Translated: CASKLGPTDTQYF.

The genes are TRBV6-6 and TRBJ1-1, with unresolved D. Trimming cost V 2 bases and J 3 bases, with 7 bases left between them. The CDR3 runs 13 residues. The germline V gene encodes CDR1 MNHNY and CDR2 SVGAGI (reference sequence). In DNA, the CDR3 is TGTGCCAGCAGTTACAGGGCGGACACTGAAGCTTTCTTT. It codes for CASSYRADTEAFF.

The chain links TRBV7-9 to TRBJ2-1, with 8 bases identical to TRBD1. Trimming at V came to 5 bases and at J to 5 bases, leaving 5 bases not matched to a gene. There are 14 residues in the CDR3. Germline V gene sequence: CDR1 SEHNR, CDR2 FQNEAQ (reference sequence). The CDR3 DNA reads as TGTGCCAGCAGCCTTACACAGGGGGACAATGAGCAGTTCTTC. Translation gives CASSLTQGDNEQFF.

This sequence joins TRBV4-3 and TRBJ2-6; D is uncertain. V dropped 0 bases and J dropped 0 bases, with 12 bases sitting between them. CDR3 length equals 18 residues. Looked up from germline, CDR1 is LGHNA and CDR2 is YSLEER. DNA for the CDR3: TGCGCCAGCAGCCAAGATTTACAGTTTAACTCTGGGGCCAACGTCCTGACTTTC. Residues: CASSQDLQFNSGANVLTF.

The V gene is TRBV7-2, the J gene TRBJ2-2; D possibly corresponds to TRBD2 (6 bases). This CDR3 has 16 residues. Germline CDR1 and CDR2: SGHTA and FQGNSA. V lost 2 bases to trimming and J lost 1 base, with 11 bases between them. The CDR3 loop is CASSLHGGKNTGELFF. DNA for the CDR3: TGTGCCAGCAGCTTACATGGGGGGAAGAACACCGGGGAGCTGTTTTTT.

The chain has TRBV9 and TRBJ2-5; TRBD2 matches at 10 bases. Germline V lookup: CDR1 SGDLS, CDR2 YYNGEE. The CDR3 runs 16 residues. With 0 bases clipped from V and 1 base from J, the junction kept 3 bases outside the gene matches. This CDR3 reads CASSVAASGGQETQYF. CDR3 sequence (DNA): TGTGCCAGCAGCGTAGCGGCTAGCGGGGGCCAAGAGACCCAGTACTTC.

This clone is medium-sized by share. CDR3 loop: CASTSPSGGTYEQYF. The DNA of the CDR3 is TGTGCCAGCACATCGCCTAGCGGGGGTACCTACGAGCAGTACTTC. The chain couples TRBV28 to TRBJ2-7; 10 bases line up with TRBD2. The V gene's germline CDR1 is MDHEN and CDR2 SYDVKM. The CDR3 runs 15 residues. The V gene end was trimmed by 7 bases and the J gene end by 2 bases; junction bases not matched to a gene: 8. Based on the CDR3 plus reference TRBV28 and TRBJ2-7, the full variable domain is DVKVTQSSRYLVKRTGEKVFLECVQDMDHENMFWYRQDPGLGLRLIYFSYDVKMKEKGDIPEGYSVSREKKERFSLILESASTNQTSMYLCASTSPSGGTYEQYFGPGTRLTVT.

The gene calls are TRBV25-1 and TRBJ2-7; 9 bases map to TRBD1. In germline, CDR1 is MGHDK, CDR2 SYGVNS. V lost 7 bases and J lost 6; bases outside the gene matches: 13. The CDR3 consists of 15 residues. The CDR3 sequence is CASTLPPGQGGEQYV. The CDR3 region has the DNA TGTGCCAGCACCCTCCCGCCGGGACAGGGAGGCGAGCAGTACGTC.

This clone was observed at least ten times. V usage is TRBV9 and J usage is TRBJ2-1; maybe TRBD1 (5 bases). Trimming pared 0 bases from V and 9 bases from J, leaving 10 bases between. The germline CDR1 and CDR2 sequences are SGDLS and YYNGEE. The CDR3 runs 13 residues. CDR3 protein: CASSVETAREQFF. In nucleotides, the CDR3 is TGTGCCAGCAGCGTAGAGACAGCACGTGAGCAGTTCTTC.

This chain links TRBV10-1 with TRBJ2-2; D remains ambiguous. The CDR3 contains 14 residues. V lost 2 bases, J lost 4 bases, and 8 bases lay in between. The V gene's germline CDR1 is WNHNN and CDR2 SYGVQD (reference sequence). Written as DNA, the CDR3 is TGCGCCAGCAGTGAGGACACGGCCACCGGGGAGCTGTTTTTT. Its protein is CASSEDTATGELFF.

This chain joins TRBV6-6 and TRBJ2-7; 8 bases are a match to TRBD1. CDR3 length equals 14 residues. Per germline, CDR1 MNHNY and CDR2 SVGAGI (reference sequence). V was clipped by 4 bases and J by 5 bases; unmatched bases: 7. The chain's CDR3 is CASSSPATGDEQYV. In DNA, the CDR3 is TGTGCCAGCAGTTCCCCGGCGACAGGGGACGAGCAGTACGTC.